The 18 T cell receptor beta chains below were found in one sample sequenced in a study of T cell responses to AZD1222 COVID-19 vaccine. Produced via immunoSEQ multiplex PCR; TCRdb's table is partial and in-frame only. The sample includes under 110,000 clones, around 91% of them seen just once. Material: peripheral blood, obtained 28 days after the second AZD1222 dose. The receptors derive from an adult who received the AZD1222 COVID-19 vaccine.

This chain connects TRBV5-5 to TRBJ2-7; D is unresolved. Per germline, CDR1 SGHKS and CDR2 YYEKEE (reference sequence). V dropped 2 bases and J dropped 6 bases, with 15 bases sitting between them. This CDR3 is 14 amino acids long. The chain's CDR3 is CASSFTVVSGEQYF. CDR3 in DNA: TGTGCCAGCAGCTTTACCGTAGTATCGGGCGAGCAGTACTTC.

This rearrangement joins TRBV12-3 or TRBV12-4 to TRBJ1-4, with unresolved D. V lost 6 bases and J lost 13, with 15 bases in between. This CDR3 region has 12 residues. Here the CDR3 reads CASSLVLGRLFF. The CDR3 nucleotides read TGTGCCAGCAGCCTAGTTTTAGGTCGACTGTTTTTT.

In this sample, this clone turned up a few times. The gene calls are TRBV7-2 and TRBJ2-1; D gene unclear. The CDR3 covers 14 residues. V lost 5 bases to trimming and J lost 9 bases, with 17 bases between them. CDR1 SGHTA and CDR2 FQGNSA come from the germline V gene. CDR3 DNA sequence: TGTGCCAGCAGCCCCGTGGCCACATTCTCTGAGCAGTTCTTC. Translating gives CASSPVATFSEQFF.

The chain combines TRBV4-3 with TRBJ2-1; 7 nucleotides align to TRBD2. The trim removed 3 bases at V and 5 bases at J, leaving 10 bases unmatched. Germline V gives CDR1 LGHNA, CDR2 YSLEER. The CDR3 covers 16 residues. The CDR3 here is CASSHGGRGTHNEQFF. The CDR3 coding sequence is TGCGCCAGCAGCCACGGAGGGCGGGGGACCCACAATGAGCAGTTCTTC.

This clone has just one count. The genes are TRBV11-2 and TRBJ1-4, with D possibly being TRBD1 (5 bases). CDR3 size: 14 residues. V was clipped by 3 bases and J by 8 bases, with 13 bases between them. The germline CDR1 and CDR2 sequences are SGHAT and FQNNGV. The CDR3 DNA reads as TGTGCCAGCAGCTTCACCGTGGGGGGAGAAAAACTGTTTTTT. It codes for CASSFTVGGEKLFF.

This clone was picked up a small number of times. The chain combines TRBV19 with TRBJ2-5; D is perhaps TRBD1 (5 bases). Trimming left V 4 bases short and J 1 base short, with 16 bases between. This CDR3 is 16 amino acids long. Germline V gene data show CDR1 as LNHDA and CDR2 as SQIVND (reference sequence). The CDR3 nucleotides are TGTGCCAGTAGTACTTCCAGGGCCCCGTCCCAAGAGACCCAGTACTTC. Residues: CASSTSRAPSQETQYF.

V is TRBV6-2 or TRBV6-3 and J is TRBJ2-1, with 10 bases identical to TRBD2. The CDR3 is made up of 15 amino acids. Germline V gene data show CDR1 as MNHEY and CDR2 as SVGEGT. Trimming at V came to 0 bases and at J to 7 bases, leaving 3 bases not matched to a gene. CDR3 in DNA: TGTGCCAGCAGTTACTCGGGACTAGCGAGAAATGAGCAGTTCTTC. Protein sequence: CASSYSGLARNEQFF.

The gene calls are TRBV19 and TRBJ2-7, with 10 bases identical to TRBD1. The trim removed 5 bases at V and 5 bases at J, leaving 6 bases unmatched. CDR1 LNHDA and CDR2 SQIVND come from the germline V gene (reference sequence). The CDR3 is made up of 14 amino acids. For the CDR3, the DNA is TGTGCCAGTAGTCTGCCGGGACAGGGGAACGAGCAGTACTTC. It is translated as CASSLPGQGNEQYF.

The gene calls are TRBV2 and TRBJ2-3; 9 bases fit TRBD2. The length of the CDR3 is 15 residues. Germline loops: CDR1 SNHLY, CDR2 FYNNEI. The CDR3 sequence: CAGSGERGALDTQYF. In DNA form, the CDR3 reads TGTGCAGGGAGCGGGGAGCGGGGGGCCCTAGATACGCAGTATTTT. The variable domain in full, with the rest retrieved from reference TRBV2 and TRBJ2-3, is EPEVTQTPSHQVTQMGQEVILRCVPISNHLYFYWYRQILGQKVEFLVSFYNNEISEKSEIFDDQFSVERPDGSNFTLKIRSTKLEDSAMYFCAGSGERGALDTQYFGPGTRLTVL.

CDR3 sequence (DNA): TGTGCCAGCAGTTACCCCGATCCACCCCTCCACTTT. Translating it yields CASSYPDPPLHF. The chain employs TRBV6-7 and TRBJ1-6; D gene unclear. TRBV6-7 has ORF status, its function being uncertain. CDR3 length equals 12 residues. V dropped 2 bases and J dropped 11 bases, with 7 bases sitting between them.

The rearrangement uses TRBV27 and TRBJ1-2; TRBD1 is a possible D gene (6 bases). V was cut by 3 bases and J by 3 bases, with 14 bases left in between. This CDR3 region has 15 residues. The germline gives CDR1 MNHEY, CDR2 SMNVEV (reference sequence). The DNA for the CDR3 is TGTGCCAGCAGTTTTGGGCTTAGGGGGGACTATGGCTACACCTTC. It encodes CASSFGLRGDYGYTF.

The chain carries TRBV7-9 and TRBJ1-6; TRBD1 matches 7 bases. The CDR3 is 14 residues long. V dropped 4 bases and J dropped 7; count of bases not matched to a gene: 4. Germline V gene sequence: CDR1 SEHNR, CDR2 FQNEAQ (reference sequence). CDR3 sequence reads: CASSSTGANSPLHF. The CDR3 region has the DNA TGTGCCAGCAGCTCCACAGGGGCGAATTCACCCCTCCACTTT.

The chain joins TRBV9 to TRBJ1-5, with D unclear. V was shortened by 2 bases and J by 5 bases, with 8 bases between the two germline ends. The V gene's germline CDR1 is SGDLS and CDR2 YYNGEE. This CDR3 region has 13 residues. The CDR3 sequence is CASSVGVYQPQHF. CDR3 bases: TGTGCCAGCAGCGTTGGGGTTTATCAGCCCCAGCATTTT.

The V call is TRBV7-2, the J call TRBJ1-4; the match to TRBD1 covers 8 bases. The CDR3 length is 15 residues. CDR1 is SGHTA, CDR2 FQGNSA, per germline. The V and J ends lost 3 bases and 6 bases, in that order; junction bases with no gene match: 6. The CDR3 bases are TGTGCCAGCAGCTTTACGACAGGGGATTATGAAAAACTGTTTTTT. Translated, it gives CASSFTTGDYEKLFF. Variable domain in full (rest from reference TRBV7-2 and TRBJ1-4): GAGVSQSPSNKVTEKGKDVELRCDPISGHTALYWYRQSLGQGLEFLIYFQGNSAPDKSGLPSDRFSAERTGGSVSTLTIQRTQQEDSAVYLCASSFTTGDYEKLFFGSGTQLSVL.

V and J are TRBV6-6 and TRBJ2-1; TRBD2 aligns across 9 bases. V was clipped by 6 bases and J by 1 base; unmatched bases: 4. The CDR3 loop spans 15 amino acids. Looked up from germline, CDR1 is MNHNY and CDR2 is SVGAGI (reference sequence). CDR3 DNA sequence: TGTGCCAGCAGGCCTAGCGGGACTTCCTACAATGAGCAGTTCTTC. Protein: CASRPSGTSYNEQFF.

The rearrangement uses TRBV6-4 and TRBJ2-3, with TRBD2 identical over 9 bases. The CDR3 has 15 amino acids. V dropped 6 bases and J dropped 0; count of bases not matched to a gene: 4. Germline V gives CDR1 MRHNA, CDR2 SNTAGT. In nucleotides, the CDR3 is TGTGCCAGCAGCCTCAGCGGGGGGAGCACAGATACGCAGTATTTT. This encodes CASSLSGGSTDTQYF.

The rearrangement joins TRBV9 to TRBJ1-1; TRBD1 might be the D (5 bases). The CDR3 is made up of 14 amino acids. Germline values: CDR1 SGDLS, CDR2 YYNGEE. The V and J ends lost 0 bases and 1 base respectively, with 7 bases between them. CDR3 nucleotides: TGTGCCAGCAGCGTAGGGGGCACGAACACTGAAGCTTTCTTT. This codes for CASSVGGTNTEAFF.

This sequence joins TRBV19 and TRBJ2-7; no firm D call. This CDR3 is 14 amino acids long. Germline CDR1 and CDR2: LNHDA and SQIVND (reference sequence). Trimming stripped 4 bases from V and 5 bases from J, with 15 bases between. DNA of the CDR3: TGTGCCAGTAGTACCGTGCAGGTTGCCCACGAGCAGTACTTC. Protein: CASSTVQVAHEQYF.